These T cell receptor beta chains were read from a single sample in a study of cytomegalovirus exposure and HLA in healthy donors. Sequencing used immunoSEQ multiplex PCR; TCRdb keeps in-frame clones, though not all of them. The data show 250,000 to 350,000 clones, roughly 89% seen once. The sample was PBMCs. These TCRs come from a man aged 35 to 55 in good health and CMV-seropositive. Each CDR3 is given with its conserved first and last residue. Each record gives: V gene, D gene, J gene, CDR3 protein, CDR3 DNA. A D gene is named only where the DNA matches it firmly.

v_gene: TRBV2
d_gene: TRBD2
j_gene: TRBJ2-7
CDR3aa: CASQTSASYEQYF
CDR3nt: TGTGCCAGCCAGACTAGCGCCTCCTACGAGCAGTACTTC

v_gene: TRBV27
d_gene: NA
j_gene: TRBJ2-1
CDR3aa: CASRRGPSSYNEQFF
CDR3nt: TGTGCCAGCAGGCGGGGCCCCAGCTCCTACAATGAGCAGTTCTTC

v_gene: TRBV27
d_gene: NA
j_gene: TRBJ1-2
CDR3aa: CASSSAGPGNYGYTF
CDR3nt: TGTGCCAGCAGTTCCGCGGGACCGGGAAACTATGGCTACACCTTC

v_gene: TRBV19
d_gene: TRBD1
j_gene: TRBJ1-5
CDR3aa: CASSIVYRGSNQPQHF
CDR3nt: TGTGCCAGTAGTATCGTTTACAGGGGAAGCAATCAGCCCCAGCATTTT

v_gene: TRBV11-2
d_gene: NA
j_gene: TRBJ2-3
CDR3aa: CASSQGTDTQYF
CDR3nt: TGTGCCAGCAGCCAGGGGACAGATACGCAGTATTTT

v_gene: TRBV28
d_gene: NA
j_gene: TRBJ1-3
CDR3aa: CASSLEGNTIYF
CDR3nt: TGTGCCAGCAGTTTAGAGGGTAACACCATATATTTT

v_gene: TRBV4-2
d_gene: TRBD2
j_gene: TRBJ2-1
CDR3aa: CASSPVLASGRGNNEQFF
CDR3nt: TGTGCCAGCAGCCCTGTCCTGGCTAGCGGGAGGGGGAACAATGAGCAGTTCTTC

v_gene: TRBV6-6
d_gene: TRBD2
j_gene: TRBJ2-1
CDR3aa: CASGLREGRTYNEQFF
CDR3nt: TGTGCCAGCGGGTTGCGGGAGGGCCGGACCTACAATGAGCAGTTCTTC

v_gene: TRBV9
d_gene: NA
j_gene: TRBJ1-4
CDR3aa: CASSVGTGYNEKLFF
CDR3nt: TGTGCCAGCAGCGTAGGCACAGGGTATAATGAAAAACTGTTTTTT

v_gene: TRBV9
d_gene: TRBD1
j_gene: TRBJ1-1
CDR3aa: CASSVGQATEAFF
CDR3nt: TGTGCCAGCAGCGTGGGACAGGCCACTGAAGCTTTCTTT

v_gene: TRBV30
d_gene: TRBD1
j_gene: TRBJ1-6
CDR3aa: CAAPGAGQGGQMGPLHF
CDR3nt: TGTGCCGCCCCCGGCGCTGGACAGGGGGGACAGATGGGACCCCTCCACTTT

v_gene: TRBV7-7
d_gene: TRBD1
j_gene: TRBJ2-7
CDR3aa: CASSLRQGHSYEQYF
CDR3nt: TGTGCTAGCAGCCTTCGACAGGGGCACTCCTACGAGCAGTACTTC

v_gene: TRBV5-8
d_gene: NA
j_gene: TRBJ2-7
CDR3aa: CASSLLTGTTLYEQYF
CDR3nt: TGTGCCAGCAGCTTGCTTACAGGGACGACACTCTACGAGCAGTACTTC

v_gene: TRBV4-3
d_gene: NA
j_gene: TRBJ2-1
CDR3aa: CASSQGAVGGYNEQFF
CDR3nt: TGCGCCAGCAGCCAAGGGGCCGTGGGAGGTTACAATGAGCAGTTCTTC

v_gene: TRBV6-1
d_gene: NA
j_gene: TRBJ2-7
CDR3aa: CASSPSGPAYEQYF
CDR3nt: TGTGCCAGCAGCCCAAGCGGGCCAGCCTACGAGCAGTACTTC

v_gene: TRBV5-1
d_gene: NA
j_gene: TRBJ2-5
CDR3aa: CASSLEQQETQYF
CDR3nt: TGCGCCAGCAGCTTGGAGCAACAAGAGACCCAGTACTTC